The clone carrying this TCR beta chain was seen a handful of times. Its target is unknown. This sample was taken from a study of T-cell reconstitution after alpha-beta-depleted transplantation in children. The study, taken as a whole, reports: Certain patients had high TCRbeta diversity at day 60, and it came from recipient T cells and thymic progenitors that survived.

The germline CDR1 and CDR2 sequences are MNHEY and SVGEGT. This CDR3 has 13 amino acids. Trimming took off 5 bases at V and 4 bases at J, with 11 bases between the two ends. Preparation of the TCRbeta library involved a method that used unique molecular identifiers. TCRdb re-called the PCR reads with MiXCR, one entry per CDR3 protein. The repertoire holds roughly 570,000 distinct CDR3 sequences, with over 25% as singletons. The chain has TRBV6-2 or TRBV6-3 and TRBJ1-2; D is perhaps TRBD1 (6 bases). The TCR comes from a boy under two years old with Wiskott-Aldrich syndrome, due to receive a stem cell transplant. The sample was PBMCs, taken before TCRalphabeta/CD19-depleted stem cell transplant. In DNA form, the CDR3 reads TGTGCCAGCAGTCCCGGGACACTCTATGGCTACACCTTC. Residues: CASSPGTLYGYTF.